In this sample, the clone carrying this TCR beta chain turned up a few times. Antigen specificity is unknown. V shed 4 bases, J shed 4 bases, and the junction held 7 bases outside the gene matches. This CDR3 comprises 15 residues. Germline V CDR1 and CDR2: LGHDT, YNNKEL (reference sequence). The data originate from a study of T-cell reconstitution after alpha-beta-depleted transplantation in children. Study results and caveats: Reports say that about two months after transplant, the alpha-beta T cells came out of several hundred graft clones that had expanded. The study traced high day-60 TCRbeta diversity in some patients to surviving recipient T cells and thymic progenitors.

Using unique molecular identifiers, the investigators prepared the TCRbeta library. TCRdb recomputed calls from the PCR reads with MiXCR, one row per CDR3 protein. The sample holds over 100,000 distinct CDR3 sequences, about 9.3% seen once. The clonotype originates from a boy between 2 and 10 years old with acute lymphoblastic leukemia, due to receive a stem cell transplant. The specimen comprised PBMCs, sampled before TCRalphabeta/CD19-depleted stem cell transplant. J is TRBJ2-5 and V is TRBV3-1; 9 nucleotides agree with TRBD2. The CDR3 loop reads CASSPLSSGRETQYF. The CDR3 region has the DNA TGTGCCAGCAGCCCCCTGAGTAGCGGGAGAGAGACCCAGTACTTC.